This TCR beta chain came from a study of T cell changes during pregnancy in multiple sclerosis. This clone was observed once. Germline V CDR1 and CDR2: SGHVS, FNYEAQ. The CDR3 contains 16 residues. The germline V and J ends were trimmed by 5 bases and 5 bases, with 21 bases remaining between them. Some clones are missing from TCRdb's copy, which holds only in-frame ones; the method was immunoSEQ multiplex PCR. The sample includes 100,000 or so clones, almost 95% seen only once; the top ten take about 2.4%. The source is a female donor with multiple sclerosis, enrolled in a pregnancy study. V and J are TRBV7-6 and TRBJ2-5; weak D call: TRBD2 (5 bases). This specimen was peripheral blood, taken in the third trimester of pregnancy. CDR3 nucleotide sequence: TGTGCCAGCAGCGGCCTCCGGGGTCGTGGTGATGAGACCCAGTACTTC. Its translation: CASSGLRGRGDETQYF.